The 6 T cell receptor beta chains presented below share a single source sample, sequenced in a study of T cell repertoires in cytomegalovirus infection (dated by TCRdb to between 2018 and 2021). The antigens of these receptors remain unknown. TCRdb shows the sequencer as Illumina HiSeq 1500. The raw public data were reprocessed by TCRdb itself: fastp quality trimming at Q25, MiXCR clonotype calling, in-frame beta chains only. Merged by CDR3 protein, the rows form single entries marked with the most common genes and DNA. This sample comprises 70,000 to 95,000 distinct CDR3 sequences, around 28% of them detected only once. Clones ranked in the top ten supply roughly 70% of the sample. Read against the paper, the sample's treatment or condition label means: in vitro stimulation with specific CMV peptide epitopes to enrich CMV-specific T cells. The sample here was CD8+ T cells from cultured PBMCs, taken from culture after CMV antigen stimulation. These receptors originate from a human donor in good health (CMV status not recorded). Some clones in this sample may be carry-over from other donors' samples.

This clonotype came up a few times. This sequence joins TRBV7-2 and TRBJ1-6; the match to TRBD1 covers 9 bases. Trimming took 3 bases from V and 10 from J; bases not matched to a gene: 1. The CDR3 sequence is 13 residues long. Germline CDR1 and CDR2: SGHTA and FQGNSA. The CDR3 reads CASSLDRGSPLHF. As DNA, the CDR3 is TGTGCCAGCAGCTTGGACAGGGGCTCACCCCTCCACTTT.

This clonotype showed up just once. The chain joins TRBV13 to TRBJ1-1; 9 bases map to TRBD1. V shed 7 bases, J shed 1 base, and the junction held 13 bases outside the gene matches. The germline V gene encodes CDR1 PRHDT and CDR2 FYEKMQ (reference sequence). CDR3 length equals 17 residues. The CDR3 here is CASTSAGTGYGNTEAFF. The CDR3 DNA reads TGTGCCAGCACCTCGGCCGGGACAGGGTATGGGAACACTGAAGCTTTCTTT.

The V and J genes are TRBV9 and TRBJ2-3; 8 bases agree with TRBD2. The V gene end was trimmed by 0 bases and the J gene end by 2 bases; junction bases not matched to a gene: 8. The germline V gene has CDR1 SGDLS and CDR2 YYNGEE. This CDR3 contains 17 residues. The CDR3 region has the DNA TGTGCCAGCAGCGTAGAAGGCGGGGGGTTGTACACAGATACGCAGTATTTT. Protein product: CASSVEGGGLYTDTQYF.

There are a few counts of this clonotype. The chain uses TRBV6-4 and TRBJ2-3; 10 bases map to TRBD2. The CDR3 is 15 residues long. The germline gives CDR1 MRHNA, CDR2 SNTAGT. V dropped 2 bases and J dropped 3; count of bases not matched to a gene: 2. Here the CDR3 DNA reads TGTGCCAGCAGTGACCTAGCGGGGGAAACAGATACGCAGTATTTT. This gives the protein CASSDLAGETDTQYF.

At least ten counts were recorded for this clonotype. This chain uses TRBV7-8 with TRBJ2-1, with 9 bases fitting TRBD2. This CDR3 has 15 residues. The V gene end was trimmed by 1 base and the J gene end by 8 bases; junction bases not matched to a gene: 6. Germline CDR1 SGHVS, CDR2 FQNEAQ. The CDR3 DNA reads as TGTGCCAGCAGCTTAGTCGCGGGGGGGCCGGATGAGCAGTTCTTC. Residues: CASSLVAGGPDEQFF.

The J gene is TRBJ2-1, the V gene TRBV4-1; D not resolved. Germline V CDR1 and CDR2: MGHRA, YSYEKL. CDR3 length: 13 residues. V was pared by 2 bases and J by 5 bases, with 7 bases between. The CDR3 protein is CASSQISNNEQFF. The CDR3 nucleotides read TGCGCCAGCAGCCAAATCAGCAACAATGAGCAGTTCTTC.